The T cell receptor (beta chain) under discussion was sequenced for a study of T cell responses to AZD1222 COVID-19 vaccine. The CDR3 contains 16 residues. Per the germline V gene, CDR1 is LNHDA and CDR2 is SQIVND (reference sequence). The V end lost 6 bases, the J end lost 2 bases, and 19 bases lay between the germline ends. This clone was recorded once. TCRdb's copy holds only in-frame clones and misses some; the assay was immunoSEQ multiplex PCR. The data show 90,000 to 150,000 clones, with about 87% seen just once and approximately 5.4% held by the top ten. The gene calls are TRBV19 and TRBJ2-5; D is perhaps TRBD1 (7 bases). This specimen was peripheral blood, taken on day 0 of AZD1222 vaccination. The receptor was isolated from an adult in good health. This CDR3 is CASSHRRAGGQETQYF. Written as DNA, the CDR3 is TGTGCCAGTAGCCATAGGCGGGCAGGGGGGCAAGAGACCCAGTACTTC.